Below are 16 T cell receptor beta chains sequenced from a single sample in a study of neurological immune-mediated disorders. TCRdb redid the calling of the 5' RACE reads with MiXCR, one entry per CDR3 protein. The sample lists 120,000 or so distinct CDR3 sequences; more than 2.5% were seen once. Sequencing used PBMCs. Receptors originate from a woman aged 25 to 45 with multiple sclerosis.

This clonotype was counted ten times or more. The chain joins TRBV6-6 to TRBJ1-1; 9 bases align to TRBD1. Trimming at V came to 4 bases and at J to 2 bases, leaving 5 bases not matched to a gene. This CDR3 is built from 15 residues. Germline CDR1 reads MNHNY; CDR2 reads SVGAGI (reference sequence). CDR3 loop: CASSFGGQGNTEAFF. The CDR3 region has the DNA TGTGCCAGCAGTTTTGGGGGACAGGGAAACACTGAAGCTTTCTTT.

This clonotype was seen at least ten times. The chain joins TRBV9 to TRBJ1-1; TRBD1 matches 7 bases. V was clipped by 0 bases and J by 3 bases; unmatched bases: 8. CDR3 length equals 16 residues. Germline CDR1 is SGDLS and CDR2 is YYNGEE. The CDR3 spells CASSVGDRVSDTEAFF. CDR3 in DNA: TGTGCCAGCAGCGTAGGCGACAGGGTTTCAGACACTGAAGCTTTCTTT. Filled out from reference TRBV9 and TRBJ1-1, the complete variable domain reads DSGVTQTPKHLITATGQRVTLRCSPRSGDLSVYWYQQSLDQGLQFLIQYYNGEERAKGNILERFSAQQFPDLHSELNLSSLELGDSALYFCASSVGDRVSDTEAFFGQGTRLTVV.

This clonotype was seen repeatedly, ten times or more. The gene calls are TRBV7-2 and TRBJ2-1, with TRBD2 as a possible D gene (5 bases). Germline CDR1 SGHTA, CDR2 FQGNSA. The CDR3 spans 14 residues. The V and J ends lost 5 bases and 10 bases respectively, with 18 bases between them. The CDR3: CASSLSAASSEQFF. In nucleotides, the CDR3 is TGTGCCAGCAGCCTTAGCGCGGCGTCTAGCGAGCAGTTCTTC.

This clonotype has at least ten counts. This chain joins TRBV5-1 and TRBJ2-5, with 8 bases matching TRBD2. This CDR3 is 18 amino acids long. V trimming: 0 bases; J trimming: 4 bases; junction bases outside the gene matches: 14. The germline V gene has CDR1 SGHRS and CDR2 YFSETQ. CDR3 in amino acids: CASSLALAGRRRGETQYF. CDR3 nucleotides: TGCGCCAGCAGCTTGGCCTTAGCGGGGCGCCGTAGGGGAGAGACCCAGTACTTC.

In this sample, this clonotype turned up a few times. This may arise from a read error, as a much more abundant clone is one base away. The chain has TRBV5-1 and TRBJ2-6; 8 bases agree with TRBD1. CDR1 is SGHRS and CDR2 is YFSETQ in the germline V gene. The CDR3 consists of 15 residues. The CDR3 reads CASSPTGDGAKVLTF. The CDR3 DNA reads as TGCGCCAGCAGCCCGACAGGGGATGGGGCCAAAGTCCTGACTTTC. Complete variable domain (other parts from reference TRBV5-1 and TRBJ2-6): KAGVTQTPRYLIKTRGQQVTLSCSPISGHRSVSWYQQTPGQGLQFLFEYFSETQRNKGNFPGRFSGRQFSNSRSEMNVSTLELGDSALYLCASSPTGDGAKVLTFGAGSRLTVL.

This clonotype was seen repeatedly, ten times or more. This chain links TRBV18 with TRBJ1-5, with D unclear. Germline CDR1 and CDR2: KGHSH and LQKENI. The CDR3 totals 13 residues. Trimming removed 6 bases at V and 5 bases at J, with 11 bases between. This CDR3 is CASSTASDQPQHF. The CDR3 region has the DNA TGTGCCAGCTCGACCGCGAGCGATCAGCCCCAGCATTTT.

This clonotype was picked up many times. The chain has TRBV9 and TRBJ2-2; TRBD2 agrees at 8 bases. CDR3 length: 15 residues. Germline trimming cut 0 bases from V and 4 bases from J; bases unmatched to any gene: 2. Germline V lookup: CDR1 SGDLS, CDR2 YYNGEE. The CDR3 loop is CASSVDGGVTGELFF. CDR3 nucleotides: TGTGCCAGCAGCGTAGACGGGGGGGTCACCGGGGAGCTGTTTTTT.

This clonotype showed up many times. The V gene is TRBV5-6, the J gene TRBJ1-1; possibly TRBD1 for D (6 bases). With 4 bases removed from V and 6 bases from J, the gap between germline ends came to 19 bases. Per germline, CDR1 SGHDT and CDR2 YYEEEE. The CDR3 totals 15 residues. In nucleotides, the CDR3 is TGTGCCAGCAGCCCTCGGGACACCCGATTTTCTGAAGCTTTCTTT. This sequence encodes CASSPRDTRFSEAFF.

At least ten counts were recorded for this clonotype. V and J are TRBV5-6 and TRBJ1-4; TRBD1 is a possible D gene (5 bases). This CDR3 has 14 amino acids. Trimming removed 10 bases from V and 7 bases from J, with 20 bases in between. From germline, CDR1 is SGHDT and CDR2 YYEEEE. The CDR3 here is CAGSRRDGIEKLFF. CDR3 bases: TGTGCCGGATCACGAAGGGACGGGATTGAAAAACTGTTTTTT.

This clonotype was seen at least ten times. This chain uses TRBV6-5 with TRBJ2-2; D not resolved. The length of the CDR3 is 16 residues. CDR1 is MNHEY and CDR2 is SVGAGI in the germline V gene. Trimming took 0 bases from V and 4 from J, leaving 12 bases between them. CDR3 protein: CASSYSNTYGTGELFF. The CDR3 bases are TGTGCCAGCAGTTACTCGAATACTTATGGCACCGGGGAGCTGTTTTTT.

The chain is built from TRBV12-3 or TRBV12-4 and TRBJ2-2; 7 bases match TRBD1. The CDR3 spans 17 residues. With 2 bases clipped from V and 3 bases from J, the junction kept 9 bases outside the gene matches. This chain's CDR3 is CASSLPSTGPDTGELFF. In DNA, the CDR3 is TGTGCCAGCAGTTTACCTTCGACAGGGCCGGACACCGGGGAGCTGTTTTTT.

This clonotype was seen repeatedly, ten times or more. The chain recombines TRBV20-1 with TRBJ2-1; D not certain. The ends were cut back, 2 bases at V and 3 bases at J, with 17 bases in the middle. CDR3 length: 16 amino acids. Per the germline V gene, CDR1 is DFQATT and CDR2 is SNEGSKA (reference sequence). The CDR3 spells CSARPIPGIYYNEQFF. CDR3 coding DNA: TGCAGTGCTAGACCCATTCCAGGTATCTACTACAATGAGCAGTTCTTC.

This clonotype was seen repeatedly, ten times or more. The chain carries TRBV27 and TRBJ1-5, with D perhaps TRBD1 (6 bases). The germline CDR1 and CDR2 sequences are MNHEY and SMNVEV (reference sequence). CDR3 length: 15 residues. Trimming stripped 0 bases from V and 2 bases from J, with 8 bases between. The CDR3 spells CASSLSWTGNQPQHF. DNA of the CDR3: TGTGCCAGCAGTTTATCGTGGACAGGCAATCAGCCCCAGCATTTT.

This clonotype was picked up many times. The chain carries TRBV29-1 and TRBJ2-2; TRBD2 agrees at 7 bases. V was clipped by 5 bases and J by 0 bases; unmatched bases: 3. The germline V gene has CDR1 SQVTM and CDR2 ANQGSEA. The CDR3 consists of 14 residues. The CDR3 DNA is TGCAGCGTTCCAGGACTAGCGAACACCGGGGAGCTGTTTTTT. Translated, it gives CSVPGLANTGELFF.

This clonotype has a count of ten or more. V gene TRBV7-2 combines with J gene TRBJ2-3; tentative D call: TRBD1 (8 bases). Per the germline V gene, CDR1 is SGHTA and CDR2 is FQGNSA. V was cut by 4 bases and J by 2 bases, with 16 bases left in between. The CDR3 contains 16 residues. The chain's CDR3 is CASSSLQGGDTDTQYF. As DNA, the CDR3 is TGTGCCAGCAGCTCTCTACAGGGGGGGGACACAGATACGCAGTATTTT. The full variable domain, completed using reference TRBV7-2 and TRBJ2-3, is GAGVSQSPSNKVTEKGKDVELRCDPISGHTALYWYRQSLGQGLEFLIYFQGNSAPDKSGLPSDRFSAERTGGSVSTLTIQRTQQEDSAVYLCASSSLQGGDTDTQYFGPGTRLTVL.

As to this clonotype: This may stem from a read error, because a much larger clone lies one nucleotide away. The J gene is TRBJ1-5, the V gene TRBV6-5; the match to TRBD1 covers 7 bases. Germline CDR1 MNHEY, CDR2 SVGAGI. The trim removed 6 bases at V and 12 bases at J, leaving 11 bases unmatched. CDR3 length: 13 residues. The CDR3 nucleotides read TGTGCCAGCAGCCGGCAGGGGGGGGGACACCAGCATTTT. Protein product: CASSRQGGGHQHF.